This T cell receptor (beta chain) emerged from a study of cytomegalovirus exposure and HLA in healthy donors. Both 60 Vbeta primers and 13 Jbeta primers went into the PCR. Libraries were prepared by immunoSEQ multiplex PCR; TCRdb keeps only in-frame clonotypes and omits some of them. The repertoire has fewer than 120,000 clones, 60% to 85% of them found once; the top ten carry about 3.2%. V shed 0 bases, J shed 4 bases, and the junction held 4 bases outside the gene matches. Per germline, CDR1 SGDLS and CDR2 YYNGEE. This CDR3 comprises 15 residues. The chain is built from TRBV9 and TRBJ1-2; 9 bases match TRBD1. This TCR derives from a woman aged 55-69 years in good health and CMV-seropositive. Sequencing was performed on PBMCs. CDR3 coding DNA: TGTGCCAGCAGCGTAGGGTCGGGACAGGGCTATGGCTACACCTTC. Translation gives CASSVGSGQGYGYTF.